This T cell receptor (beta chain) came from a study of shared clonotypes between healthy human individuals. Overall study: CD8 memory received one plate per donor, CD8 naive two, CD4 memory three and CD4 naive three.

Germline V gene sequence: CDR1 SGHAT, CDR2 FQNNGV. Unmatched junction bases numbered 4, after V lost 4 bases and J lost 2 bases. The CDR3 is 14 amino acids. About this clone itself: Its matching antigen is unknown.

Methods used by the authors: Filtering differed because ImmunoSEQ produced junction-only sequences that carried no quality scores. Clones were read by immunoSEQ multiplex PCR, and TCRdb kept only the in-frame ones, dropping some. That table gives V, J and clone size, and the DNA gave D and trimming. The profile shows some 2,000,000 clones, 85% to 95% of them singletons. CD8 cells classed as naive were CD45RO-negative and positively selected for CCR7, excluding terminally differentiated effector memory CD45RA+ cells. Regarding the study as a whole: Clonotypes shared by all four sorted-subset donors had higher generation probabilities than non-shared clonotypes.

The J gene is TRBJ2-7, the V gene TRBV11-2; 8 nucleotides line up with TRBD2. Sequenced input: naive CD8+ T cells sorted from blood. This TCR came from a man between 18 and 29 years old in good health. CDR3 region: CASSSSGLAYEQYF. CDR3 bases: TGTGCCAGCAGCTCTTCGGGACTAGCCTACGAGCAGTACTTC.